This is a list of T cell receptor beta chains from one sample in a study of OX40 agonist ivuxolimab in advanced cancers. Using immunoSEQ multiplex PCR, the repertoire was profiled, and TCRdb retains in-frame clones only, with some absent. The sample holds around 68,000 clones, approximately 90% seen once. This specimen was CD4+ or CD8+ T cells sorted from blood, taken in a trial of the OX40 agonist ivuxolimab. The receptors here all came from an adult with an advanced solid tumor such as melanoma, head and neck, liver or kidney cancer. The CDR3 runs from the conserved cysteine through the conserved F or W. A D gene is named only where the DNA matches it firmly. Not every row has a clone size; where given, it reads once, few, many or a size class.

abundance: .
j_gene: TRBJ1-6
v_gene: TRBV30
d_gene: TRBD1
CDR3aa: CASTGTDNSPLHF
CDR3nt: TGTGCCTCTACCGGGACAGATAATTCACCCCTCCACTTT

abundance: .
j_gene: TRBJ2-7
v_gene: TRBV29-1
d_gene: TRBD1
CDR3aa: CSVEGPVDREKYF
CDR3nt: TGCAGCGTTGAAGGCCCCGTGGACAGGGAAAAGTACTTC

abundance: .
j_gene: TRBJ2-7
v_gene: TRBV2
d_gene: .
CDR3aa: CATGPRGGAYEQYF
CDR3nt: TGTGCCACCGGTCCTAGAGGCGGGGCCTACGAGCAGTACTTC

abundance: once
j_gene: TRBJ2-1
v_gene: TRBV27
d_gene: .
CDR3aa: CASSFSTGRGEQFF
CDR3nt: TGTGCCAGCAGTTTTAGTACAGGGAGGGGTGAGCAGTTCTTC

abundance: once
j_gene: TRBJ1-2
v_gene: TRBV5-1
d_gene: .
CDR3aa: CASSRQGNNYGYTF
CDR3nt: TGCGCCAGCAGTAGGCAGGGGAATAACTATGGCTACACCTTC

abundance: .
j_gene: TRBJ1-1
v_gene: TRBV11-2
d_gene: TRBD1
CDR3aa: CASSLKTGASEAFF
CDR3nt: TGTGCCAGCAGCTTAAAGACAGGGGCATCGGAAGCTTTCTTT

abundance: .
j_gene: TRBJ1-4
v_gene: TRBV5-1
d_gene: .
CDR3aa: CASSTGQGDEKLFF
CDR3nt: TGCGCCAGCAGCACAGGCCAAGGGGATGAAAAACTGTTTTTT

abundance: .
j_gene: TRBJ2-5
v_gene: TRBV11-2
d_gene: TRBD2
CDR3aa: CASSLDLAGVRETQYF
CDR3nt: TGTGCCAGCAGCTTAGATCTAGCGGGAGTCCGAGAGACCCAGTACTTC

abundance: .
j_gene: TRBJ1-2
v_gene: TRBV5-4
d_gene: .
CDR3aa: CASSLDSGGLGYTF
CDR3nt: TGTGCCAGCAGCTTGGATTCCGGGGGCCTCGGCTACACCTTC

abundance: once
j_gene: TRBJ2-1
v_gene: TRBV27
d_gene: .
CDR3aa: CASSRDPSYNEQFF
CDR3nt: TGTGCCAGCAGTAGAGACCCCAGCTACAATGAGCAGTTCTTC

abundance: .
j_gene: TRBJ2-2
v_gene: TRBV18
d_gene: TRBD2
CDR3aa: CASSISSGVNTGELFF
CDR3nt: TGTGCCAGCTCAATTTCAAGCGGGGTTAACACCGGGGAGCTGTTTTTT

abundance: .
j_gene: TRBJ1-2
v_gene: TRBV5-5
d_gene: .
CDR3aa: CASSLEGSNGYTF
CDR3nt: TGTGCCAGCAGCTTGGAGGGGAGTAATGGCTACACCTTC

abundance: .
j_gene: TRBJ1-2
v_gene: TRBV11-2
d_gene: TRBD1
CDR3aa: CASSLVRGQGYGYTF
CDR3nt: TGTGCCAGCAGCTTAGTCCGGGGACAGGGCTATGGCTACACCTTC

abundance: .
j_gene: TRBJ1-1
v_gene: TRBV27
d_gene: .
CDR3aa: CASRNPKATEAFF
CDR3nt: TGTGCCAGCCGAAACCCGAAGGCCACTGAAGCTTTCTTT

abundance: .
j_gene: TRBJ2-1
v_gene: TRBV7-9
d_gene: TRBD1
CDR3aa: CASSPSTGFNEQFF
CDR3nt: TGTGCCAGCAGCCCATCGACAGGGTTCAATGAGCAGTTCTTC

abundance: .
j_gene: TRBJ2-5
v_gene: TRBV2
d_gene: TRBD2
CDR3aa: CASSAIAGGGETQYF
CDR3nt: TGTGCCAGCAGTGCCATAGCGGGAGGGGGAGAGACCCAGTACTTC

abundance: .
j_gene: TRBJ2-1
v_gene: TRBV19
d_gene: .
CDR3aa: CASSIKAYNEQFF
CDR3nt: TGTGCCAGTAGTATAAAGGCGTACAATGAGCAGTTCTTC

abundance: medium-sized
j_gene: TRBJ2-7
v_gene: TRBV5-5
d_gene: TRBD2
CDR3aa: CASSLAGTSGRYSYEQYF
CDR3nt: TGTGCCAGCAGCTTGGCGGGGACTAGCGGGAGGTATTCCTACGAGCAGTACTTC

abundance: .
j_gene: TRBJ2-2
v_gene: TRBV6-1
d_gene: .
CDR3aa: CATQLWGLSGELFF
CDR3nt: TGTGCCACCCAATTATGGGGGCTATCCGGGGAGCTGTTTTTT

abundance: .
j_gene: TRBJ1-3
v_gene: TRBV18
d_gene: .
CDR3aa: CASSPRAGLSSGNTIYF
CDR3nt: TGTGCCAGCTCACCACGGGCAGGGCTTTCCTCTGGAAACACCATATATTTT

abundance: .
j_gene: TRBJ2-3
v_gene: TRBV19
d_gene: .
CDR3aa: CASSISGGRDTQYF
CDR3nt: TGTGCCAGTAGTATCTCTGGAGGGAGAGATACGCAGTATTTT

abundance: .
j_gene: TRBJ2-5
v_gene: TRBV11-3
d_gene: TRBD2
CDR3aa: CASSFSSGRVETQYF
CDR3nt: TGTGCCAGCAGCTTTTCTAGCGGGAGAGTGGAGACCCAGTACTTC